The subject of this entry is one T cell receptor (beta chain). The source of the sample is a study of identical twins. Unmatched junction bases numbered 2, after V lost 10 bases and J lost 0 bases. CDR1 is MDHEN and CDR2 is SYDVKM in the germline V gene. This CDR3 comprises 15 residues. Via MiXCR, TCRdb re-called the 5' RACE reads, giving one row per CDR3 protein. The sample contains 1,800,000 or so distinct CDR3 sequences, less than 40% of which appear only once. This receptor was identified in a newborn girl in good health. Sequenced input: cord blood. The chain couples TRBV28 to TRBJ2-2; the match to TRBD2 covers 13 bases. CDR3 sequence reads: CAIGTSGTNTGELFF. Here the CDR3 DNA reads TGTGCCATCGGGACTAGCGGGACGAACACCGGGGAGCTGTTTTTT.